A few counts support the clone carrying this T cell receptor (beta chain). Its antigen is still unknown. These data are taken from a study of blood T cells in healthy people across ages. Study-level background: There was about one barcoded beta molecule captured by template switching per two T cells. Study findings and constraints: TCR beta diversity per million T cells fell roughly linearly with age.

Germline V gene lookup returns CDR1 MNHEY and CDR2 SVGEGT. V shed 2 bases and J 9 bases; nucleotides not matched to a gene: 10. The CDR3 extends over 14 amino acids. It was with a sample-barcoded 5' primer and a J-beta primer mix that a second PCR of roughly 7 to 12 cycles was run. TCRdb ran MiXCR on the 5' RACE reads and lists one entry per CDR3 protein. The table records roughly 1,800,000 distinct CDR3 sequences, 40% to 55% of them present only once. Sequenced sample: blood. The clonotype was recovered from a woman aged 40 to 50 in good health. The chain is built from TRBV6-2 or TRBV6-3 and TRBJ2-7, with 7 bases lining up with TRBD1. The CDR3 loop reads CASSYAGQAGGQYF. The CDR3 DNA reads as TGTGCCAGCAGTTACGCAGGACAGGCGGGCGGGCAGTACTTC.